Included here is one T cell receptor (beta chain) sequence, with context. Its antigen specificity is not known. The record has no base qualities; no much larger clone is one base away. These data belong to a study of T cell repertoires in cytomegalovirus infection (dated by TCRdb to between 2018 and 2021). For context, the study as a whole: Donor HLA type was relevant to the analysis, as public TCR beta signatures indicated carriage of CMV infection together with the matching HLA type. The full study reports these points: Carriers of CMV infection plus the relevant HLA type were discriminated by the cumulative frequency of public TCR beta family members in the study cohort and in an independent approximately 360-donor cohort. The ex vivo response was dominated by HLA-C-restricted CMV-specific TCR beta clonotypes, which also provided the single most frequent clonotype in two of eight donors.

The CDR3 numbers 16 residues from cysteine through phenylalanine. Kept here is only the CDR3 DNA, which spans 48 bases and is read in frame from base 1. In the germline V gene, CDR1 corresponds to SGDLS and CDR2 to YYNGEE. The junction shows trimming of 3 bases on V and 4 bases on J, and the gene matches do not reach 12 bases of it. The sequencing machine was an Illumina HiSeq 1500. TCRdb's own reprocessing of the public reads used fastp at Q25 and MiXCR and kept productive beta chains. Here each entry gathers all rows of one CDR3 protein and keeps the most common genes and DNA. The sample records more than 650,000 distinct CDR3 sequences, 35% of which are singletons. More than 2.5% of the sample belongs to the ten largest clones.

The receptor's source is a human donor in good health (CMV status not recorded). Some clones in this sample may be carry-over from other donors' samples. The chain was built from TRBV9 and TRBJ2-7; TRBD2 fits 8 bases in the junction. The sequencing input was PBMCs. The bases are TGTGCCAGCAGCGCGGAGGGCGGGACTAGTAAATACGAGCAGTACTTC. It specifies CASSAEGGTSKYEQYF.